The subject of this entry is one T cell receptor beta chain. The record originates from a study of blood T cell repertoires in COVID-19. The V gene's germline CDR1 is LNHNV and CDR2 YYDKDF (reference sequence). This CDR3 is built from 20 residues. With 1 base clipped from V and 0 bases from J, the junction kept 15 bases outside the gene matches. The assay was immunoSEQ multiplex PCR, and TCRdb's table has in-frame clones only and misses some. The table includes about 200,000 clones, roughly 90% detected once. This clonotype originated in a woman aged 25 to 39 with acute COVID-19. Sequenced input: PBMCs or T cells enriched from blood (not recorded which). The gene calls are TRBV15 and TRBJ1-5, with 7 bases aligning to TRBD1. The CDR3 DNA reads as TGTGCCACCAGCAGAGGCCCCCGGGACAGCAATCCGTATAGCAATCAGCCCCAGCATTTT. Its protein is CATSRGPRDSNPYSNQPQHF.